What follows describes a single T cell receptor (beta chain). Antigen: not known. The PCR was carried out with 60 Vbeta primers and 13 Jbeta primers. TCRdb's copy holds only in-frame clones and misses some; the assay was immunoSEQ multiplex PCR. Altogether around 100,000 clones are present, approximately 72% being singletons, with the ten largest covering less than 3.5%. This CDR3 spans 15 amino acids. This sample is drawn from a study of cytomegalovirus exposure and HLA in healthy donors. Overall study results and limits: An apparent linkage of common viral pathogens to several of the most significant clusters emerged in a later analysis. What was likely a sequencing artifact was a cluster of highly shared sequence variants.

The chain joins TRBV21-1 to TRBJ2-7; no DNA check was done on the table's D call, TRBD2. TRBV21-1 is a documented pseudogene. The sequenced sample consisted of PBMCs. The source of this sequence is a woman aged 50 to 60 in good health and CMV-seronegative. CDR3 in amino acids: CARPPGRGRIGEQYF. The CDR3 DNA is TGTGCTCGGCCCCCCGGGCGGGGGCGGATTGGCGAGCAGTACTTC.